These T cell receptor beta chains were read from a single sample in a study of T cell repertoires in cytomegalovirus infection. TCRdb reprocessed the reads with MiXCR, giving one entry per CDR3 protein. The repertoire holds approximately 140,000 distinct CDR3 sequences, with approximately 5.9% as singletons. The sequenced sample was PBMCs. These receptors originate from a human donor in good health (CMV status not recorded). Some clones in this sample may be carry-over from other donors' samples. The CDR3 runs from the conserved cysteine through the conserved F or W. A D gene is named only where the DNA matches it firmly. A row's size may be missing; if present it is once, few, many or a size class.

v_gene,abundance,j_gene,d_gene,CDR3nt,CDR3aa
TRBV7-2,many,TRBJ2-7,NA,TGTGCCAGCAGCTTAGGGAGGAGTTCCTACGAGCAGTACTTC,CASSLGRSSYEQYF
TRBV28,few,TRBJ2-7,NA,TGTGCCAGCAGTTTTGTGGCAGGGGGGTACGAGCAGTACTTC,CASSFVAGGYEQYF
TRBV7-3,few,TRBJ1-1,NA,TGTGCCAGCTCAGGCGTGGGGAACACTGAAGCTTTCTTT,CASSGVGNTEAFF
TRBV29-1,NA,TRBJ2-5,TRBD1,TGCAGCATCCTACCGGGACAGCCACCAGAGACCCAGTACTTC,CSILPGQPPETQYF
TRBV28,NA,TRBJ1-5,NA,TGTGCCAGCACCCCAGGGTTTCAGCCCCAGCATTTT,CASTPGFQPQHF
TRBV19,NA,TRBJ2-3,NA,TGTGCCAGTAGGGGGACGAGCCAGAACACAGATACGCAGTATTTT,CASRGTSQNTDTQYF
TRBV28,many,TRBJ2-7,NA,TGTGCCAGCAACGATTTAGGGGTGGGCGAGCAGTACTTC,CASNDLGVGEQYF
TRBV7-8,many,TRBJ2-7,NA,TGTGCCAGCAGCTTAGACGCAGGGCTAAGCGAGCAGTACTTC,CASSLDAGLSEQYF
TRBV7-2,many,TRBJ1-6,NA,TGTGCCAGCAGCTTATTCCCGGGACAAATTAATTCACCCCTCCACTTT,CASSLFPGQINSPLHF
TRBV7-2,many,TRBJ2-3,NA,TGTGCCAGCAGCTTAATGGGCGGCCCGACAGATACGCAGTATTTT,CASSLMGGPTDTQYF
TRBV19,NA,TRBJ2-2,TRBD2,TGTGCCAGTAGTATCCCTCTCGGGGGGGCGAACACCGGGGAGCTGTTTTTT,CASSIPLGGANTGELFF
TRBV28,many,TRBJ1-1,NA,TGTGCCAGCACCAGAGATTACACTGAAGCTTTCTTT,CASTRDYTEAFF
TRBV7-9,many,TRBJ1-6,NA,TGTGCCAGCAGCTTAGGGGGCGCCAATAATTCACCCCTCCACTTT,CASSLGGANNSPLHF
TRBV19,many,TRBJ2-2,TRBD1,TGTGCCAGTAGATGGGGACAGGGGGCGATCGGGGAGCTGTTTTTT,CASRWGQGAIGELFF
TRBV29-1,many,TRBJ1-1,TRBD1,TGCAGCGTCCACGGACAGGGACGGGATCCTGAAGCTTTCTTT,CSVHGQGRDPEAFF
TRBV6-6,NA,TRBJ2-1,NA,TGTGCCAGCAGTAGGGGGAATACCTACAATGAGCAGTTCTTC,CASSRGNTYNEQFF
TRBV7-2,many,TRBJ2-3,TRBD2,TGTGCCAGCAGCTCCCAGGGGCTAGCGGGGAGCAAGCAGTATTTT,CASSSQGLAGSKQYF
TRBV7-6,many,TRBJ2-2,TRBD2,TGTGCCAGCAGAAAGTGGGCGAGCGGGGAACCCGGGGAGCTGTTTTTT,CASRKWASGEPGELFF
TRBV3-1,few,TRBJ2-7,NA,TGTGCCAGCAGCCAAGACCAGGGCCCTTCCTACGAGCAGTACTTC,CASSQDQGPSYEQYF
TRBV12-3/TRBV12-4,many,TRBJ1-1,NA,TGTGCCAGCAGTTTTAGGCGACAGGCAGAAGCTTTCTTT,CASSFRRQAEAFF
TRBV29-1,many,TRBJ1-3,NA,TGCAGCGTTGAAGAACCCGTCCCCAAGGGGTATGGAAACACCATATATTTT,CSVEEPVPKGYGNTIYF
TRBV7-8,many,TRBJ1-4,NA,TGTGCCAGCAGGAGACAGGCGTTAGGTGAAAAACTGTTTTTT,CASRRQALGEKLFF
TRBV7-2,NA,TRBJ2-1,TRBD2,TGTGCCAGCAGCTTCCGCAGCGGGGGGCACAATGAGCAGTTCTTC,CASSFRSGGHNEQFF
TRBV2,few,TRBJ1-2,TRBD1,TGTGCCAGCAGTCGCCTACAGGGGTTGTATGGCTACACCTTC,CASSRLQGLYGYTF
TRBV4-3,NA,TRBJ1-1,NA,TGCGCCAGCAGCCGGTCGGTCGGGACACTTGAAGCTTTCTTT,CASSRSVGTLEAFF
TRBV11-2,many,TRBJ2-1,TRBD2,TGTGCCAGCAGCTTAGTGCTTCGGCGGGGGGACTCCTACAATGAGCAGTTCTTC,CASSLVLRRGDSYNEQFF
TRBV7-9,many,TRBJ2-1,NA,TGTGCCAGCAGCTTAGAGGCGGCCTACAATGAGCAGTTCTTC,CASSLEAAYNEQFF
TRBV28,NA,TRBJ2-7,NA,TGTGCCAGCAGTTTAAGGGGAATCGACGAGCAGTACTTC,CASSLRGIDEQYF
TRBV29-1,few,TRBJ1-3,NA,TGCAGCGTTGCGCCAGGGAGAGCTGGAAACACCATATATTTT,CSVAPGRAGNTIYF
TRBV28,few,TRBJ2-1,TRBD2,TGTGCCAGCAGTTTAAGGAGCGGGGGGGTAATCCATGAGCAGTTCTTC,CASSLRSGGVIHEQFF
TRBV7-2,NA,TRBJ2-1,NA,TGTGCCAGCAGCTTACCCGGGGAGGGGGCTGAGCAGTTCTTC,CASSLPGEGAEQFF
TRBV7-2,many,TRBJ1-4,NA,TGTGCCAGCAGCTTATCACCCAGTGCAACTAATGAAAAACTGTTTTTT,CASSLSPSATNEKLFF
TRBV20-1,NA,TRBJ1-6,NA,TGCAGTGCTAGAGTCCCTAATTCACCCCTCCACTTT,CSARVPNSPLHF
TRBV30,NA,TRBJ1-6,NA,TGTGCCTGGAGCCAGGGTGGGCATTCACCCCTCCACTTT,CAWSQGGHSPLHF
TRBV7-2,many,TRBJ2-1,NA,TGTGCTGGGGGGACAGAAAGAGACAATGAGCAGTTCTTC,CAGGTERDNEQFF
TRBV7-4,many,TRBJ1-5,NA,TGTGCCAGCAGCTCCAGAGTTCGAGGCGGTCAGCCCCAGCATTTT,CASSSRVRGGQPQHF
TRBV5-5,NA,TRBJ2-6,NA,TGTGCCAGCAGCCGCGGGGGCGCCCTGGGCGGGGCCAACGTCCTGACTTTC,CASSRGGALGGANVLTF
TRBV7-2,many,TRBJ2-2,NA,TGTGCCAGCAGCTTAAAGCACAACACCGGGGAGCTGTTTTTT,CASSLKHNTGELFF
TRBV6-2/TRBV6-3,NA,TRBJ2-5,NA,TGTGCCAGCAGTGTGGACGGCTGGGGAGAGACCCAGTACTTC,CASSVDGWGETQYF
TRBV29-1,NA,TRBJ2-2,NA,TGCAGCGTTGAAACGGACACCGGGGAGCTGTTTTTT,CSVETDTGELFF
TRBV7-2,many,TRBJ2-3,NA,TGTGCCAGCAGCTTAGGGCCGGCCGGGGGCACAGATACGCAGTATTTT,CASSLGPAGGTDTQYF
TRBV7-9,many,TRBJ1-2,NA,TGTGCCAGCAGCCACGACAGGAGTGGAGCTAACTATGGCTACACCTTC,CASSHDRSGANYGYTF
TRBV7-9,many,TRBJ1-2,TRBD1,TGTGCCAGCAGCTTAGGGGACAGTACCGCTAACTATGGCTACACCTTC,CASSLGDSTANYGYTF
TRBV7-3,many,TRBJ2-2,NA,TGTGCCAGCAGCTCCTGGACAGCCAGTAACACCGGGGAGCTGTTTTTT,CASSSWTASNTGELFF
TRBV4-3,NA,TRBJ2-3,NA,TGCGCCAGCAGCCCCTCCGGGGCCCCAGATACGCAGTATTTT,CASSPSGAPDTQYF
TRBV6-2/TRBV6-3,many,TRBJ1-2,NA,TGTGCCAGCAGTTTATCAGGGATTGGCTACACCTTC,CASSLSGIGYTF
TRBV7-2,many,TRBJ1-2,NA,TGTGCCAGCAGCGCGCTGTCCGAGAGCTATGGCTACACCTTC,CASSALSESYGYTF
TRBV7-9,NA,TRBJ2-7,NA,TGTGCCAGCAACTTGGGCCAGAATTTCTACGAGCAGTACTTC,CASNLGQNFYEQYF
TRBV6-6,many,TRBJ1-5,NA,TGTGCCAGCAGTTACTCGTCCTTGGCCCTAGGCGGCAATCAGCCCCAGCATTTT,CASSYSSLALGGNQPQHF
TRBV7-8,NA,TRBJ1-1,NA,TGTGACAGCAGCCTCCGGGGGTTCACTGAAGCTTTCTTT,CDSSLRGFTEAFF
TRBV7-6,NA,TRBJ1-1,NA,TGTGCCAGCAGCTTATTAGCCAGGGTCGATAACACTGAAGCTTTCTTT,CASSLLARVDNTEAFF
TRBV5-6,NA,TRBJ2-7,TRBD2,TGTGCCAGCAGCTTGCGAGGGGCCAGCGGGGGGCCCCTCTACGAGCAGTACTTC,CASSLRGASGGPLYEQYF
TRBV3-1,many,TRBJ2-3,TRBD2,TGTGCCAGCAGCCAACGGACTAGCGGGGGGGCGACAGATACGCAGTATTTT,CASSQRTSGGATDTQYF
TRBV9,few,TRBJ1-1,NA,TGTGCCAGCAGCCCCCCTAAATCATGGTATAAGGACACTGAAGCTTTCTTT,CASSPPKSWYKDTEAFF
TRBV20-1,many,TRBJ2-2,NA,TGCAGTGCCCGGATTGGGAACACCGGGGAGCTGTTTTTT,CSARIGNTGELFF